This passage covers 26 T cell receptor beta chains from one sample sequenced in a study of early T cells in non-severe SARS-CoV-2 infection (dated by TCRdb to about 2021). Receptors were amplified or captured by 5' RACE. The listed sequencing device is NextSeq 500. TCRdb took the public reads, trimmed them with fastp at Q25, ran MiXCR for clone calling and kept in-frame beta chains. Rows merge per CDR3 protein into single entries with the most common DNA and genes. This sample is represented by about 56,000 distinct CDR3 sequences; roughly a tenth of them were singletons. The ten largest clones add up to 5.5% to 7% of the sample. The source material was whole blood. Receptors originate from an adult who was a healthcare worker with PCR-confirmed SARS-CoV-2 infection or an uninfected control (not recorded which).

There are many counts of this clonotype. The rearrangement uses TRBV5-5 and TRBJ1-1; D may be TRBD1 (5 bases). Germline loops: CDR1 SGHKS, CDR2 YYEKEE (reference sequence). The CDR3 covers 14 residues. Trimming cost V 0 bases and J 2 bases, with 8 bases left between them. The chain's CDR3 is CASSLGQRNTEAFF. The CDR3, as DNA: TGTGCCAGCAGCTTGGGACAGAGAAACACTGAAGCTTTCTTT.

The rearrangement uses TRBV2 and TRBJ2-1; maybe TRBD1 (6 bases). Trimming pared 7 bases from V and 10 bases from J, leaving 11 bases between. CDR1 is SNHLY and CDR2 is FYNNEI in the germline V gene. This CDR3 contains 11 residues. CDR3 loop: CASNPQGEQFF. In nucleotides, the CDR3 is TGTGCCAGCAACCCCCAGGGGGAGCAGTTCTTC. Using reference TRBV2 and TRBJ2-1 for the parts outside the CDR3, the full variable domain is EPEVTQTPSHQVTQMGQEVILRCVPISNHLYFYWYRQILGQKVEFLVSFYNNEISEKSEIFDDQFSVERPDGSNFTLKIRSTKLEDSAMYFCASNPQGEQFFGPGTRLTVL.

This clonotype has only a few counts. V and J are TRBV19 and TRBJ2-5; TRBD1 matches at 7 bases. The CDR3 consists of 13 residues. Germline CDR1 and CDR2: LNHDA and SQIVND (reference sequence). V trimming: 5 bases; J trimming: 5 bases; junction bases outside the gene matches: 5. The CDR3 DNA reads TGTGCCAGTAGTCGACAGGGATCCGAGACCCAGTACTTC. Protein sequence: CASSRQGSETQYF.

In this sample, this clonotype turned up many times. The V gene is TRBV7-9, the J gene TRBJ2-5, with D possibly TRBD1 on 6 matching bases. Per germline, CDR1 SEHNR and CDR2 FQNEAQ (reference sequence). The ends were cut back, 4 bases at V and 0 bases at J, with 15 bases in the middle. This CDR3 has 16 amino acids. CDR3 bases: TGTGCCAGCAGCTCATTGCGTCAGGGGAACCAAGAGACCCAGTACTTC. Translation gives CASSSLRQGNQETQYF. Supplemented by reference TRBV7-9 and TRBJ2-5, the full variable domain reads DTGVSQNPRHKITKRGQNVTFRCDPISEHNRLYWYRQTLGQGPEFLTYFQNEAQLEKSRLLSDRFSAERPKGSFSTLEIQRTEQGDSAMYLCASSSLRQGNQETQYFGPGTRLLVL.

There are a few counts of this clonotype. The chain is built from TRBV29-1 and TRBJ2-1, with 14 bases lining up with TRBD2. Germline V CDR1 and CDR2: SQVTM, ANQGSEA. The CDR3 loop spans 12 amino acids. With 6 bases clipped from V and 15 bases from J, the junction kept 7 bases outside the gene matches. CDR3 bases: TGCAGCGTGGGACTAGCGGGAGACCGTGCGTTCTTC. Its translation is CSVGLAGDRAFF.

The chain links TRBV20-1 to TRBJ2-7, with 13 bases matching TRBD2. With 1 base clipped from V and 0 bases from J, the junction kept 9 bases outside the gene matches. CDR3 length: 18 residues. Germline V CDR1 and CDR2: DFQATT, SNEGSKA (reference sequence). As DNA, the CDR3 is TGCAGTGCTAGAGTAGCACTAGCGGGAGGGACTCCCTCCTACGAGCAGTACTTC. Encoded protein: CSARVALAGGTPSYEQYF.

There are many counts of this clonotype. This chain links TRBV7-8 with TRBJ1-1; 11 bases align to TRBD1. J was trimmed by 5 bases and V by 5 bases; bases with no gene match: 10. The length of the CDR3 is 16 residues. Germline CDR1 and CDR2: SGHVS and FQNEAQ. The CDR3 loop is CASSKNGQGARTEAFF. CDR3 DNA: TGTGCCAGCAGCAAAAACGGACAGGGGGCGAGGACTGAAGCTTTCTTT.

In this sample, this clonotype turned up a few times. The V and J genes are TRBV4-2 and TRBJ2-1; D is ambiguous. The CDR3 has 14 amino acids. CDR1 and CDR2 (germline): LGHNA, YNFKEQ. V was pared by 4 bases and J by 3 bases, with 10 bases between. CDR3 amino acids: CASSPYPSYNEQFF. The CDR3 DNA reads as TGTGCCAGCAGCCCGTATCCCAGCTACAATGAGCAGTTCTTC.

This chain links TRBV29-1 with TRBJ2-5, with D perhaps TRBD2 (5 bases). V was cut by 5 bases and J by 5 bases, with 12 bases left in between. The germline V gene encodes CDR1 SQVTM and CDR2 ANQGSEA. This CDR3 is 12 amino acids long. The CDR3 sequence: CSVKADRETQYF. The CDR3 DNA sequence: TGCAGCGTTAAAGCGGATCGGGAGACCCAGTACTTC.

This clonotype has only one observation. At one boundary the junction diverges from the germline segment, which might be a read error. V and J are TRBV7-9 and TRBJ2-1, with no clear D. Germline assignment: CDR1 SEHNR and CDR2 FQNEAQ (reference sequence). The CDR3 has 14 residues. The CDR3, as DNA: TGTGCCAGCAGCTTGGATGGTGCCTACATTGAGCAGTTCTTC. Translated, it gives CASSLDGAYIEQFF. The full variable domain, in which reference TRBV7-9 and TRBJ2-1 provide the parts outside the CDR3, is DTGVSQNPRHKITKRGQNVTFRCDPISEHNRLYWYRQTLGQGPEFLTYFQNEAQLEKSRLLSDRFSAERPKGSFSTLEIQRTEQGDSAMYLCASSLDGAYIEQFFGPGTRLTVL.

The V gene is TRBV6-5, the J gene TRBJ2-1, with 8 nucleotides matching TRBD2. Germline loops: CDR1 MNHEY, CDR2 SVGAGI. The CDR3 sequence is 15 residues long. The trim removed 6 bases at V and 0 bases at J, leaving 4 bases unmatched. The CDR3 bases are TGTGCCAGCAGGTCCAGCGGGAGCTCCTACAATGAGCAGTTCTTC. Translation: CASRSSGSSYNEQFF.

This chain connects TRBV11-2 to TRBJ2-1, with 7 bases aligning to TRBD2. The CDR3 spans 14 residues. The junction had 9 bases not matched to a gene; V was cut back by 7 bases and J by 6 bases. Germline loops: CDR1 SGHAT, CDR2 FQNNGV. The CDR3 region has the DNA TGTGCCAGCAACCCCGGCGGGACTATCAATGAGCAGTTCTTC. Protein sequence: CASNPGGTINEQFF. The whole variable domain, remainder taken from reference TRBV11-2 and TRBJ2-1, is EAGVAQSPRYKIIEKRQSVAFWCNPISGHATLYWYQQILGQGPKLLIQFQNNGVVDDSQLPKDRFSAERLKGVDSTLKIQPAKLEDSAVYLCASNPGGTINEQFFGPGTRLTVL.

This clonotype came up a few times. For the CDR3, the DNA is TGCGCCAGCAGCCTTCTCACGGGTCAAGACAGTTATTCACCCCTCCACTTT. This sequence encodes CASSLLTGQDSYSPLHF. The chain employs TRBV4-3 and TRBJ1-6, with a weak D call TRBD1 (5 bases). This CDR3 has 17 residues. The germline V gene has CDR1 LGHNA and CDR2 YSLEER. The V end was cut by 4 bases, the J end by 8 bases, with 21 bases between.

The sample holds many counts of this clonotype. The chain employs TRBV24-1 and TRBJ2-1; perhaps TRBD1 as D (6 bases). The ends were cut back, 5 bases at V and 0 bases at J, with 22 bases in the middle. The length of the CDR3 is 19 residues. In germline, CDR1 is KGHDR, CDR2 SFDVKD. Here the CDR3 DNA reads TGTGCCACCAGTGCCTCGAAGGGGAACAGGGCCCCCTCCTACAATGAGCAGTTCTTC. It yields the protein CATSASKGNRAPSYNEQFF.

This clonotype was counted between two and nine times. V and J are TRBV20-1 and TRBJ2-7; 8 bases line up with TRBD1. V lost 3 bases and J lost 9; bases outside the gene matches: 4. This CDR3 comprises 11 residues. Germline CDR1 and CDR2: DFQATT and SNEGSKA (reference sequence). CDR3 nucleotide sequence: TGCAGTGCTAGGACAGGGGATGTGCAGTACTTC. Protein sequence: CSARTGDVQYF.

In its sample, this clonotype was seen a few times. This rearrangement joins TRBV29-1 to TRBJ1-1; no reliable D call. The CDR3 loop spans 13 amino acids. Deletions cut 7 bases from V and 0 bases from J, with 12 bases between. From germline, CDR1 is SQVTM and CDR2 ANQGSEA. Here the CDR3 reads CSGKTAMNTEAFF. DNA for the CDR3: TGCAGCGGCAAAACAGCTATGAACACTGAAGCTTTCTTT.

This clonotype has a count of ten or more. This rearrangement joins TRBV12-3 or TRBV12-4 to TRBJ1-1, with TRBD1 matching 8 bases. V shed 5 bases, J shed 4 bases, and the junction held 3 bases outside the gene matches. This CDR3 spans 13 amino acids. CDR3 region: CASSATGGTEAFF. In DNA form, the CDR3 reads TGTGCCAGCAGTGCCACAGGGGGCACTGAAGCTTTCTTT.

In its sample, this clonotype was seen a few times. This chain uses TRBV7-8 with TRBJ1-5; 11 nucleotides agree with TRBD1. This CDR3 spans 14 amino acids. CDR1 is SGHVS and CDR2 is FQNEAQ in the germline V gene. J was trimmed by 5 bases and V by 4 bases; bases with no gene match: 1. CDR3: CASSWTGGDQPQHF. The CDR3 DNA reads TGTGCCAGCAGCTGGACAGGGGGCGATCAGCCCCAGCATTTT.

This clonotype was detected ten times or more. This sequence joins TRBV29-1 and TRBJ2-7, with D possibly being TRBD1 (5 bases). The CDR3 contains 14 residues. Between the trimmed V and J ends, which lost 0 bases and 2 bases, there was a span of 11 bases. Germline-derived CDR1 and CDR2 are SQVTM and ANQGSEA. CDR3 bases: TGCAGCGTTGAAGATCCGTCAGGGACCTACGAGCAGTACTTC. Its protein is CSVEDPSGTYEQYF.

This clonotype came up many times. V gene TRBV21-1 combines with J gene TRBJ1-5; no DNA check was done on the table's D call, TRBD1. TRBV21-1 is a listed pseudogene. The length of the CDR3 is 17 residues. The DNA of the CDR3 is TGTGCCAGCAGCAAAGACTGCTGGGACAGGGTGGACCAGCCCCAGCATTTT. This codes for CASSKDCWDRVDQPQHF.

This clonotype was counted only a few times. The gene calls are TRBV20-1 and TRBJ2-7; 9 bases match TRBD2. This CDR3 has 13 amino acids. V dropped 5 bases and J dropped 7; count of bases not matched to a gene: 9. Germline V lookup: CDR1 DFQATT, CDR2 SNEGSKA (reference sequence). The CDR3 reads CSAHHSGSQEQYF. The CDR3 nucleotides are TGCAGTGCTCACCATAGCGGGAGTCAAGAGCAGTACTTC.

This clonotype occurred many times. The chain carries TRBV6-2 or TRBV6-3 and TRBJ1-1; TRBD1 matches 7 bases. CDR1 and CDR2 (germline): MNHEY, SVGEGT. The CDR3 is 11 amino acids. With 6 bases clipped from V and 11 bases from J, the junction kept 6 bases outside the gene matches. Here the CDR3 DNA reads TGTGCCAGCAGCACCGGGACAGCGGCTTTCTTT. Translated, it gives CASSTGTAAFF.

In this sample, this clonotype turned up many times. This chain joins TRBV29-1 and TRBJ2-7, with D unclear. The CDR3 sequence is 11 residues long. Between the trimmed V and J ends, which lost 7 bases and 9 bases, there was a span of 16 bases. Germline-derived CDR1 and CDR2 are SQVTM and ANQGSEA. The DNA for the CDR3 is TGCAGCGCTGGGCCCTACGGCGGGCAGTACTTC. It is translated as CSAGPYGGQYF.

Concerning this clonotype itself: This may be a read error: a much more frequent sequence differs by one nucleotide. As DNA, the CDR3 is TGTGCCACCAGCGGCCGGGACAGGTCTTGCGAGCAGTACTTC. It yields the protein CATSGRDRSCEQYF. The chain is built from TRBV15 and TRBJ2-7; 8 positions agree with TRBD1. CDR3 size: 14 residues. Germline V CDR1 and CDR2: LNHNV, YYDKDF (reference sequence). The trim removed 5 bases at V and 6 bases at J, leaving 9 bases unmatched.

This clonotype has ten or more counts. The V and J genes are TRBV27 and TRBJ1-1, with D tentatively TRBD1 (6 bases). The CDR3 covers 14 residues. CDR1 is MNHEY and CDR2 is SMNVEV in the germline V gene (reference sequence). Between the trimmed V and J ends, which lost 2 bases and 1 base, there was a span of 8 bases. CDR3 DNA sequence: TGTGCCAGCAGTTTAGGGGGCGGGAACACTGAAGCTTTCTTT. This encodes CASSLGGGNTEAFF.

This clonotype was picked up a small number of times. This sequence joins TRBV20-1 and TRBJ1-2; D unresolved. Germline V gene data show CDR1 as DFQATT and CDR2 as SNEGSKA (reference sequence). CDR3 length: 12 amino acids. Trimming stripped 6 bases from V and 4 bases from J, with 12 bases between. The chain's CDR3 is CSARLAPYGYTF. CDR3 DNA: TGCAGTGCCAGACTTGCCCCCTATGGCTACACCTTC.